Given below is one TCR beta chain in context. A read error may account for a junction end that differs from germline. The data stem from a study of technical replicates of blood from several donors. Here immunoSEQ multiplex PCR was the method, and the copy in TCRdb shows in-frame clones only, minus some. The sample holds 95,000 to 100,000 clones, 95% seen once. In germline, CDR1 is LGHNT, CDR2 FRNRAP. The CDR3 is made up of 12 amino acids. This chain connects TRBV12-5 to TRBJ2-7; D gene ambiguous. The sample consisted of T cells isolated from PBMCs. This sequence originates from a human donor in good health. This CDR3 is CASGSSKREGHF. CDR3 bases: TGTGCTAGTGGTTCCTCTAAGCGAGAAGGCCACTTC.